This is a list of T cell receptor beta chains from one sample in a study of blood T cell repertoires in COVID-19. Sequenced by immunoSEQ multiplex PCR; TCRdb stores in-frame clones only, minus some. This repertoire shows some 70,000 clones, approximately 79% found once; its top ten account for roughly 6.5%. The sample consisted of peripheral blood. The receptors derive from a woman in her sixties or seventies with acute or convalescent COVID-19. Both conserved end residues are part of each CDR3. The order of the fields is D gene, J gene, clone size, V gene, CDR3 protein, CDR3 DNA. A D gene is named only where the DNA matches it firmly. Some rows have no size entry. The others give once, few or many, or a class for an expanded clone.

TRBD1 | TRBJ2-5 | few | TRBV6-5 | CASSRGTGPETQYF | TGTGCCAGCAGTAGGGGGACAGGTCCGGAGACCCAGTACTTC
NA | TRBJ1-2 | NA | TRBV5-6 | CASRLGGGYTF | TGTGCCAGCAGGCTGGGGGGTGGCTACACCTTC
TRBD1 | TRBJ1-2 | few | TRBV5-1 | CASSQQGPTYGYTF | TGCGCCAGCAGCCAACAGGGGCCAACCTATGGCTACACCTTC
NA | TRBJ1-2 | NA | TRBV6-1 | CASSDRPYGYTF | TGTGCCAGCAGTGACAGGCCCTATGGCTACACCTTC
TRBD2 | TRBJ2-3 | NA | TRBV10-1 | CAPGGDTQYF | TGCGCCCCGGGAGGAGATACGCAGTATTTT
NA | TRBJ1-5 | NA | TRBV28 | CASSSHNQPQHF | TGTGCCAGCAGTTCCCACAATCAGCCCCAGCATTTT
NA | TRBJ1-6 | NA | TRBV15 | CATSRDFSAPLHF | TGTGCCACCAGCAGAGATTTCTCGGCACCCCTCCACTTT
NA | TRBJ1-2 | few | TRBV28 | CASSLREWTDGYTF | TGTGCCAGCAGTCTAAGAGAGTGGACAGATGGCTACACCTTC
NA | TRBJ1-1 | NA | TRBV19 | CASSDPGWNTEAFF | TGTGCCAGTAGTGATCCGGGATGGAACACTGAAGCTTTCTTT
NA | TRBJ1-6 | once | TRBV5-4 | CASSFGQGQGNSPLHF | TGTGCCAGCAGCTTCGGTCAGGGGCAAGGGAATTCACCCCTCCACTTT
NA | TRBJ1-2 | few | TRBV7-9 | CASSSGVGLSYGYTF | TGTGCCAGCAGCTCTGGGGTCGGACTGAGCTATGGCTACACCTTC
NA | TRBJ2-7 | NA | TRBV5-6 | CASSLAGRGPEKQYF | TGTGCCAGCAGCTTGGCCGGGCGGGGGCCTGAGAAGCAGTACTTC
NA | TRBJ1-5 | NA | TRBV5-6 | CASSLLGASNQPQHF | TGTGCCAGCAGCTTGCTAGGGGCAAGCAATCAGCCCCAGCATTTT
NA | TRBJ1-1 | NA | TRBV15 | CATSRETGTEAFF | TGTGCCACCAGCAGAGAAACCGGGACTGAAGCTTTCTTT
TRBD1 | TRBJ1-2 | few | TRBV3-1/TRBV3-2 | CASNDRGRRGYTF | TGTGCCAGCAATGACAGGGGGCGTCGGGGCTACACCTTC
NA | TRBJ2-7 | NA | TRBV5-6 | CASSLVQSRGYEQYF | TGTGCCAGCAGCTTGGTCCAGTCCCGGGGCTACGAGCAGTACTTC
TRBD2 | TRBJ2-1 | NA | TRBV6-5 | CASSSPGLAGGFEQFF | TGTGCCAGCAGTTCCCCAGGTCTAGCGGGGGGGTTTGAGCAGTTCTTC
NA | TRBJ2-3 | NA | TRBV29-1 | CSVGQGLHTQYF | TGCAGCGTTGGTCAGGGGTTACATACGCAGTATTTT
TRBD1 | TRBJ2-5 | NA | TRBV18 | CASSLQGAQGETQYF | TGTGCCAGCTCCTTACAGGGGGCGCAAGGAGAGACCCAGTACTTC
TRBD1 | TRBJ2-1 | NA | TRBV7-8 | CASIGGGRGQGRDRSPNEQFF | TGTGCCAGCATCGGAGGGGGAAGAGGACAGGGACGCGATCGATCCCCCAATGAGCAGTTCTTC
NA | TRBJ2-3 | NA | TRBV20-1 | CSASQGDTQYF | TGCAGTGCTTCCCAGGGGGATACGCAGTATTTT
NA | TRBJ1-2 | few | TRBV5-4 | CASGEAAGSYGYTF | TGTGCCAGCGGAGAGGCGGCCGGAAGCTATGGCTACACCTTC
NA | TRBJ1-6 | NA | TRBV19 | CASIRNSPLHF | TGTGCCAGTATCCGTAATTCACCCCTCCACTTT
TRBD1 | TRBJ2-2 | NA | TRBV11-3 | CASSYTGAGELFF | TGTGCCAGCAGCTACACAGGGGCCGGGGAGCTGTTTTTT
TRBD1 | TRBJ2-7 | few | TRBV5-5 | CASSLNRDRTYEQYF | TGTGCCAGCAGCTTGAACCGGGACAGGACCTACGAGCAGTACTTC
NA | TRBJ1-3 | NA | TRBV27 | CATRRSSGNTIYF | TGTGCCACCCGACGGAGCTCTGGAAACACCATATATTTT
NA | TRBJ1-2 | NA | TRBV7-9 | CASSLMADYTF | TGTGCCAGCAGCTTAATGGCTGACTACACCTTC
TRBD1 | TRBJ1-6 | once | TRBV19 | CASSIRAGGLGNSPLHF | TGTGCCAGTAGTATAAGGGCAGGGGGTCTTGGAAATTCACCCCTCCACTTT
NA | TRBJ1-1 | NA | TRBV11-3 | CASSPRAGEAFF | TGTGCCAGCAGCCCGAGAGCAGGAGAAGCTTTCTTT
TRBD1 | TRBJ1-2 | NA | TRBV19 | CASSPGQGYGYTF | TGTGCCAGTAGTCCGGGACAGGGATATGGCTACACCTTC
TRBD2 | TRBJ2-3 | NA | TRBV6-2/TRBV6-3 | CASSSTSGGEGYF | TGTGCCAGCAGTTCGACTAGCGGGGGGGAAGGATATTTT
TRBD2 | TRBJ2-3 | NA | TRBV7-3 | CASSLSGMVDTQYF | TGTGCCAGCAGCCTTAGCGGGATGGTAGATACGCAGTATTTT
NA | TRBJ1-1 | once | TRBV3-1/TRBV3-2 | CASSQDWAGAGTEAFF | TGTGCCAGCAGCCAAGATTGGGCAGGGGCAGGCACTGAAGCTTTCTTT
TRBD2 | TRBJ2-7 | once | TRBV20-1 | CSASGSGGSHEQYF | TGCAGTGCTAGTGGGTCGGGGGGGTCCCACGAGCAGTACTTC
TRBD1 | TRBJ1-4 | NA | TRBV7-8 | CASSPSGTGGRKLFF | TGTGCCAGCAGCCCTTCCGGGACAGGGGGTCGAAAACTGTTTTTT
TRBD1 | TRBJ1-2 | NA | TRBV6-2/TRBV6-3 | CASSYGTGNGYTF | TGTGCCAGCAGTTACGGGACAGGCAATGGCTACACCTTC
NA | TRBJ2-7 | few | TRBV5-1 | CASSASPGESYEQYF | TGCGCCAGCAGCGCTTCCCCAGGGGAGTCCTACGAGCAGTACTTC
NA | TRBJ2-7 | NA | TRBV3-1/TRBV3-2 | CASSQEGASYYEQYF | TGTGCCAGCAGCCAAGAAGGGGCCAGTTACTACGAGCAGTACTTC
NA | TRBJ2-7 | NA | TRBV19 | CASSRGGSDSYEQYF | TGTGCCAGTAGTAGAGGAGGGTCCGACTCCTACGAGCAGTACTTC
NA | TRBJ1-4 | NA | TRBV11-2 | CASSPGTTNEKLFF | TGTGCCAGCAGCCCCGGGACAACTAATGAAAAACTGTTTTTT
TRBD1 | TRBJ2-3 | NA | TRBV7-9 | CASSSPRTGRLTDTQYF | TGTGCCAGCAGCTCCCCTAGGACAGGGAGGCTCACAGATACGCAGTATTTT
NA | TRBJ2-7 | NA | TRBV20-1 | CSAKGPEQYF | TGCAGTGCTAAGGGGCCCGAGCAGTACTTC
NA | TRBJ2-4 | few | TRBV3-1/TRBV3-2 | CASSQQLVHGNIQYF | TGTGCCAGCAGCCAACAACTAGTACATGGGAACATTCAGTACTTC
NA | TRBJ1-1 | NA | TRBV30 | CAWSVLRRGVLDTEAFF | TGTGCCTGGAGTGTACTTCGGCGGGGGGTTTTAGACACTGAAGCTTTCTTT
NA | TRBJ2-7 | NA | TRBV6-6 | CASSYPTAGQAYEQYF | TGTGCCAGCAGTTATCCAACAGCGGGACAGGCCTACGAGCAGTACTTC
NA | TRBJ1-3 | NA | TRBV19 | CASSSRHSSGNTIYF | TGTGCCAGTAGTAGTCGACATTCCTCTGGAAACACCATATATTTT
TRBD1 | TRBJ2-7 | NA | TRBV5-1 | CASGKHPLGQGTLEQYF | TGCGCCAGCGGCAAACACCCTTTGGGACAGGGAACTCTCGAGCAGTACTTC
TRBD1 | TRBJ1-2 | NA | TRBV2 | CASSGGQGARYGYTF | TGTGCCAGCAGTGGGGGACAGGGGGCGAGGTATGGCTACACCTTC
NA | TRBJ2-7 | NA | TRBV5-5 | CASSLGVAAHYEQYF | TGTGCCAGCAGCTTGGGAGTTGCGGCCCACTACGAGCAGTACTTC
TRBD1 | TRBJ1-2 | NA | TRBV5-1 | CASSSDRDSGYTF | TGCGCCAGCAGCTCGGACAGGGACTCTGGCTACACCTTC
NA | TRBJ2-1 | few | TRBV27 | CASSQEDFNEQFF | TGTGCCAGCAGTCAAGAGGACTTCAATGAGCAGTTCTTC
NA | TRBJ2-5 | NA | TRBV7-9 | CASSLGGIQETQYF | TGTGCCAGCAGCCTCGGGGGTATCCAAGAGACCCAGTACTTC
NA | TRBJ2-1 | few | TRBV13 | CASSFGQSSYNEQFF | TGTGCCAGCAGCTTTGGACAGTCGTCCTACAATGAGCAGTTCTTC
NA | TRBJ1-6 | NA | TRBV28 | CASRRSRGGNSPLHF | TGTGCCAGCAGGCGATCCCGGGGAGGGAATTCACCCCTCCACTTT
TRBD2 | TRBJ2-7 | NA | TRBV12-5 | CASGLGSGGSYEQYF | TGTGCTAGTGGTTTGGGTAGCGGGGGTTCCTACGAGCAGTACTTC
NA | TRBJ1-2 | NA | TRBV7-9 | CASSLNYGYTF | TGTGCCAGCAGCCTTAACTATGGCTACACCTTC
NA | TRBJ2-7 | NA | TRBV12-3/TRBV12-4 | CAHKVLAVHEQYF | TGTGCCCACAAGGTGCTAGCAGTACACGAGCAGTACTTC